This T cell receptor (beta chain) derives from a study of OX40 agonist ivuxolimab in advanced cancers. Study overall: Partial responses were achieved by three patients, one with hepatocellular carcinoma and two with cutaneous melanoma.

TCRdb's copy holds only in-frame clones and misses some; the assay was immunoSEQ multiplex PCR. The table shows about 78,000 clones, with approximately 84% occurring only once. This clone was seen only a few times. The CDR3 length is 15 residues. J was trimmed by 2 bases and V by 3 bases; bases with no gene match: 1. The germline gives CDR1 SGHRS, CDR2 YFSETQ. The chain is built from TRBV5-1 and TRBJ2-5, with 13 nucleotides matching TRBD2. This specimen was CD4+ or CD8+ T cells sorted from blood, taken in a trial of the OX40 agonist ivuxolimab. This clonotype was obtained from an adult with an advanced solid tumor such as melanoma, head and neck, liver or kidney cancer. The DNA of the CDR3 is TGCGCCAGCAGCTCGGGACTAGCGGGACAAGAGACCCAGTACTTC. Protein product: CASSSGLAGQETQYF.